The 27 T cell receptor beta chains presented below share a single source sample, sequenced in a study of CD8 T cells in ankylosing spondylitis. TCRdb itself ran the 5' RACE reads through MiXCR, one entry per CDR3 protein. The data hold about 210,000 distinct CDR3 sequences, with 8% to 10% observed a single time. Sample: blood, either unsorted or a sorted T cell fraction (not recorded which). Receptor source: a female donor with ankylosing spondylitis or in good health (not recorded which).

As regards this clonotype: A read error may be the cause here, since a much bigger clone is one base away. The chain recombines TRBV6-2 or TRBV6-3 with TRBJ1-1; D is undetermined. The CDR3 sequence is 14 residues long. Germline assignment: CDR1 MNHEY and CDR2 SVGEGT. CDR3 residues: CASSFRNMNTGAFF. The CDR3 nucleotides are TGTGCCAGCAGTTTCAGGAATATGAACACTGGAGCTTTCTTT.

This clonotype has ten or more counts. The chain links TRBV15 to TRBJ2-1, with 13 bases that match TRBD2. This CDR3 has 15 amino acids. The germline gives CDR1 LNHNV, CDR2 YYDKDF (reference sequence). J gave up 9 bases and V 4 bases, and 6 bases lay outside the gene matches. In DNA form, the CDR3 reads TGTGCCACCAGCACACGGACTAGCGGGAGAGGTGAGCAGTTCTTC. Translating it yields CATSTRTSGRGEQFF.

At least ten counts were recorded for this clonotype. The gene calls are TRBV20-1 and TRBJ1-2, with TRBD1 matching over 7 bases. There are 15 residues in the CDR3. Germline lookup yields CDR1 DFQATT and CDR2 SNEGSKA (reference sequence). The J segment lost 0 bases and the V segment lost 4 bases, leaving 8 bases of the junction unmatched. The CDR3 region is CSATGQTPTNYGYTF. For the CDR3, the DNA is TGCAGTGCTACGGGACAGACTCCAACTAACTATGGCTACACCTTC.

The chain carries TRBV11-2 and TRBJ1-1; 11 bases map to TRBD1. The V and J ends lost 3 bases and 0 bases, in that order; junction bases with no gene match: 9. CDR3 length: 18 amino acids. Looked up from germline, CDR1 is SGHAT and CDR2 is FQNNGV. The CDR3: CASSFVGTGGLMNTEAFF. CDR3 sequence (DNA): TGTGCCAGCAGCTTCGTCGGGACAGGGGGGTTGATGAACACTGAAGCTTTCTTT. The full variable domain, with the rest looked up from reference TRBV11-2 and TRBJ1-1, is EAGVAQSPRYKIIEKRQSVAFWCNPISGHATLYWYQQILGQGPKLLIQFQNNGVVDDSQLPKDRFSAERLKGVDSTLKIQPAKLEDSAVYLCASSFVGTGGLMNTEAFFGQGTRLTVV.

This clonotype was detected many times. In DNA, the CDR3 is TGCGCCAGCAGCATGATTCGGGCAGGGGCGGGAGATACGCAGTATTTT. As protein: CASSMIRAGAGDTQYF. The chain employs TRBV5-1 and TRBJ2-3, with D possibly being TRBD1 (6 bases). Germline CDR1 and CDR2: SGHRS and YFSETQ. V was trimmed by 4 bases and J by 5 bases, leaving 20 bases between them. This CDR3 is 16 amino acids long.

This clonotype was detected ten times or more. This rearrangement joins TRBV12-3 or TRBV12-4 to TRBJ2-1; D remains unclear. V was pared by 6 bases and J by 9 bases, with 18 bases between. The CDR3 sequence is 14 residues long. CDR3 sequence: CASSLNLLSAEQFF. Written as DNA, the CDR3 is TGTGCCAGCAGCCTTAACCTCTTAAGTGCTGAGCAGTTCTTC.

This clonotype was recorded many times. The chain employs TRBV5-1 and TRBJ2-1, with 7 bases identical to TRBD2. Germline CDR1 SGHRS, CDR2 YFSETQ. CDR3 size: 15 residues. V lost 0 bases and J lost 8; bases outside the gene matches: 8. The CDR3 DNA reads TGCGCCAGCAGCTTGGAGTGGGACTATCCCCATGAGCAGTTCTTC. Translating gives CASSLEWDYPHEQFF.

This clonotype has at least ten counts. The chain combines TRBV5-5 with TRBJ1-1; 8 bases match TRBD1. V trimming: 3 bases; J trimming: 4 bases; junction bases outside the gene matches: 5. The CDR3 has 14 residues. CDR1 SGHKS and CDR2 YYEKEE come from the germline V gene (reference sequence). The CDR3 DNA reads as TGTGCCAGCAGCTACAGGGGGTTGGTCACTGAAGCTTTCTTT. Amino acids: CASSYRGLVTEAFF.

This clonotype was picked up a small number of times. The chain is built from TRBV7-9 and TRBJ2-2, with 7 bases fitting TRBD1. Trimming cost V 5 bases and J 5 bases; bases outside gene matches: 8. Germline V gene data show CDR1 as SEHNR and CDR2 as FQNEAQ (reference sequence). The CDR3 length is 15 residues. CDR3 residues: CASSDDRVLTGELFF. The CDR3 DNA is TGTGCCAGCAGCGACGACAGGGTTCTAACCGGGGAGCTGTTTTTT.

This rearrangement joins TRBV4-2 to TRBJ2-1; 13 bases match TRBD2. The CDR3 sequence is 19 residues long. V was pared by 0 bases and J by 7 bases, with 12 bases of the junction left unmatched. Germline CDR1 and CDR2: LGHNA and YNFKEQ. As DNA, the CDR3 is TGTGCCAGCAGCCAAGATCTAACTAGCGGGAGGGGAGTGGTAAATGAGCAGTTCTTC. Protein: CASSQDLTSGRGVVNEQFF.

This clonotype was counted at least ten times. The genes are TRBV12-3 or TRBV12-4 and TRBJ2-2; the D gene is possibly TRBD2 (6 bases). The CDR3 loop spans 16 amino acids. Trimming shortened V by 6 bases and J by 5 bases, and 19 bases separated the two germline ends. CDR3 DNA: TGTGCCAGCAGCCCAGACAGCGTTGGGGGGACCGGGGAGCTGTTTTTT. Amino acid sequence: CASSPDSVGGTGELFF.

This clonotype appeared many times. This chain uses TRBV4-3 with TRBJ2-1; the match to TRBD2 covers 9 bases. J lost 4 bases, V lost 0 bases, and 4 bases had no gene match. This CDR3 comprises 16 residues. Germline CDR1 reads LGHNA; CDR2 reads YSLEER. This CDR3 reads CASSQERSGRYNEQFF. As DNA, the CDR3 is TGCGCCAGCAGCCAAGAAAGAAGCGGGAGGTACAATGAGCAGTTCTTC.

This chain links TRBV19 with TRBJ2-3, with TRBD1 matching 7 bases. The CDR3 totals 12 residues. The germline V gene has CDR1 LNHDA and CDR2 SQIVND (reference sequence). J lost 10 bases, V lost 4 bases, and 5 bases had no gene match. Here the CDR3 DNA reads TGTGCCAGTAGTAGGACAGGTGGTGCGCAGTATTTT. Translation: CASSRTGGAQYF.

This clonotype was counted many times. The CDR3: CASSSYQGRGETQYF. The CDR3 coding sequence is TGTGCCAGCAGTTCCTACCAGGGGAGGGGAGAGACCCAGTACTTC. The rearrangement uses TRBV12-3 or TRBV12-4 and TRBJ2-5; possible D gene TRBD2, 7 bases. The ends were cut back, 4 bases at V and 4 bases at J, with 16 bases in the middle. CDR3 size: 15 residues.

This clonotype was seen repeatedly, ten times or more. The rearrangement links TRBV27 to TRBJ2-7; 7 nucleotides line up with TRBD2. V trimming: 2 bases; J trimming: 6 bases; junction bases outside the gene matches: 7. The CDR3 is 14 amino acids. From germline, CDR1 is MNHEY and CDR2 SMNVEV (reference sequence). CDR3 sequence reads: CASSLVGGSGEQYF. As DNA, the CDR3 is TGTGCCAGCAGTTTAGTGGGAGGGTCTGGCGAGCAGTACTTC.

The table lists this clonotype with many counts. This rearrangement joins TRBV30 to TRBJ2-7, with D hard to call. Germline loops: CDR1 GTSNPN, CDR2 SVGIG (reference sequence). V was cut by 2 bases and J by 5 bases, with 13 bases left in between. The CDR3 is 13 amino acids. The CDR3 here is CAWSISVSHEQYF. CDR3 in DNA: TGTGCCTGGAGTATAAGTGTATCTCACGAGCAGTACTTC.

The genes are TRBV7-2 and TRBJ2-7; 12 bases align to TRBD1. V dropped 2 bases and J dropped 6; count of bases not matched to a gene: 11. The CDR3 is 17 residues long. Germline V lookup: CDR1 SGHTA, CDR2 FQGNSA. The CDR3 is CASSLFPPGQGAREQYF. In DNA, the CDR3 is TGTGCCAGCAGCTTATTCCCCCCGGGACAGGGGGCGCGCGAGCAGTACTTC.

This clonotype was found many times. The chain uses TRBV4-3 and TRBJ2-7, with D tentatively TRBD1 (6 bases). Germline V CDR1 and CDR2: LGHNA, YSLEER. The CDR3 sequence is 15 residues long. Trimming took off 0 bases at V and 4 bases at J, with 13 bases between the two ends. CDR3 region: CASSQDNGRGYEQYF. CDR3 sequence (DNA): TGCGCCAGCAGCCAAGATAACGGCAGGGGTTACGAGCAGTACTTC.

This clonotype has a count of ten or more. V and J are TRBV29-1 and TRBJ2-3, with 9 bases identical to TRBD1. Germline assignment: CDR1 SQVTM and CDR2 ANQGSEA. V shed 4 bases and J 5 bases; nucleotides not matched to a gene: 10. The CDR3 loop spans 15 amino acids. Here the CDR3 reads CSVGEGTGRRDTQYF. The CDR3 DNA follows: TGCAGCGTTGGTGAAGGGACAGGGAGGCGAGATACGCAGTATTTT.

This clonotype was seen repeatedly, ten times or more. The chain couples TRBV27 to TRBJ2-1; 11 nucleotides line up with TRBD2. V lost 7 bases and J lost 8; bases outside the gene matches: 10. This CDR3 is built from 15 residues. Per germline, CDR1 MNHEY and CDR2 SMNVEV (reference sequence). The CDR3, as DNA: TGTGCCAGCACTAAAGCGCTAGCGGGAGGACATGAGCAGTTCTTC. Translated: CASTKALAGGHEQFF.

In its sample, this clonotype was seen many times. The chain combines TRBV4-3 with TRBJ2-1; D is unresolved. V lost 0 bases to trimming and J lost 0 bases, with 3 bases between them. CDR3 length: 14 residues. Germline CDR1 LGHNA, CDR2 YSLEER. The CDR3 loop is CASSQEISYNEQFF. DNA of the CDR3: TGCGCCAGCAGCCAAGAGATCTCCTACAATGAGCAGTTCTTC.

This clonotype has more than one count but fewer than ten. The chain recombines TRBV20-1 with TRBJ2-1, with 12 nucleotides matching TRBD2. The length of the CDR3 is 18 residues. Germline-derived CDR1 and CDR2 are DFQATT and SNEGSKA (reference sequence). The V segment lost 3 bases and the J segment 2 bases; nucleotides outside the gene matches: 11. The chain's CDR3 is CSASAGTSGSGTYNEQFF. CDR3 sequence (DNA): TGCAGTGCTAGCGCAGGGACTAGCGGGTCGGGGACCTACAATGAGCAGTTCTTC.

This clonotype was recorded many times. The J gene is TRBJ2-5, the V gene TRBV29-1; D gene ambiguous. V was trimmed by 4 bases and J by 2 bases, leaving 5 bases between them. Germline V gene lookup returns CDR1 SQVTM and CDR2 ANQGSEA. The CDR3 is 11 residues long. CDR3: CSVGRQETQYF. The CDR3 coding sequence is TGCAGCGTTGGAAGGCAAGAGACCCAGTACTTC.

Many counts were recorded for this clonotype. The V gene is TRBV7-3, the J gene TRBJ1-2; D not resolved. Germline assignment: CDR1 SGHTA and CDR2 FQGTGA. The CDR3 is 14 amino acids. Trimming took off 3 bases at V and 4 bases at J, with 12 bases between the two ends. In DNA, the CDR3 is TGTGCCAGCAGCTTTCCCCCCCCGCTCTATGGCTACACCTTC. Encoded protein: CASSFPPPLYGYTF.

This clonotype was counted many times. This sequence joins TRBV20-1 and TRBJ2-1, with a tentative D call TRBD2 (7 bases). Germline CDR1 DFQATT, CDR2 SNEGSKA (reference sequence). Trimming stripped 6 bases from V and 6 bases from J, with 15 bases between. The CDR3 totals 13 residues. CDR3 coding DNA: TGCAGTGCGGACGAGCGGGACACCAATGAGCAGTTCTTC. Residues: CSADERDTNEQFF.

This clonotype has ten or more counts. The chain joins TRBV4-1 to TRBJ1-1; possible D gene TRBD1, 6 bases. Trimming cost V 4 bases and J 1 base, with 10 bases left between them. Germline V gene lookup returns CDR1 MGHRA and CDR2 YSYEKL. The CDR3 sequence is 14 residues long. CDR3 nucleotide sequence: TGCGCCAGCAGCCCCCGACAGGCGAACACTGAAGCTTTCTTT. Protein: CASSPRQANTEAFF.

This clonotype has at least ten counts. For the CDR3, the DNA is TGTGCCAGCAGTGGGCAGAGCTCCTATAATTCACCCCTCCACTTT. Translation gives CASSGQSSYNSPLHF. The chain employs TRBV7-2 and TRBJ1-6, with D hard to call. The V gene lost 6 bases and the J gene lost 0 bases, with 9 bases spanning the gap. CDR1 is SGHTA, CDR2 FQGNSA, per germline. The CDR3 has 15 amino acids.